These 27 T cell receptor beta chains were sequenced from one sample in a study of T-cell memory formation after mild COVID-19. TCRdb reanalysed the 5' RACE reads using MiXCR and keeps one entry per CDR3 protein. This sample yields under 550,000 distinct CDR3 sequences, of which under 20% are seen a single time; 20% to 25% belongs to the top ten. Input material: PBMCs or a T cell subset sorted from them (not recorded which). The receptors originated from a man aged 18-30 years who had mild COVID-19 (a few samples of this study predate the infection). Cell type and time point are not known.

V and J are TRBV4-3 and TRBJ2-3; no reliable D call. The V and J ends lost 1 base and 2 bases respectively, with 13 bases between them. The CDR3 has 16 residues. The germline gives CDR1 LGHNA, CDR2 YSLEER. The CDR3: CASSQAAGYDTDTQYF. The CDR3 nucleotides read TGCGCCAGCAGCCAAGCGGCAGGATATGACACAGATACGCAGTATTTT.

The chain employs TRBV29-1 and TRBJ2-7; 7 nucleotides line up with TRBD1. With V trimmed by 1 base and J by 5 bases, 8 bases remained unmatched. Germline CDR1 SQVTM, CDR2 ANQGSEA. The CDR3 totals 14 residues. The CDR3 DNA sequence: TGCAGCGTTGAAGGGACAGGACCTGCCGACGAGCAGTACTTC. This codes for CSVEGTGPADEQYF.

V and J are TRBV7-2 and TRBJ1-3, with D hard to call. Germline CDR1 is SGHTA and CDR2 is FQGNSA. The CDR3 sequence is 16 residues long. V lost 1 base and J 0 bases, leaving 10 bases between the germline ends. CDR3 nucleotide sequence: TGTGCCAGCAGCTTAGTGGGCTTAAGCTCTGGAAACACCATATATTTT. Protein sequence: CASSLVGLSSGNTIYF.

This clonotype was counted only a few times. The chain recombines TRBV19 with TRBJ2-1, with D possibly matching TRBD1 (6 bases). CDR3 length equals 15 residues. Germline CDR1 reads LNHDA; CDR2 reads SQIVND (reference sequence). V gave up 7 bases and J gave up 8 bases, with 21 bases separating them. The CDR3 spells CASTKSRGLGDEQFF. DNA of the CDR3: TGTGCCAGTACCAAATCGAGGGGGTTGGGAGATGAGCAGTTCTTC. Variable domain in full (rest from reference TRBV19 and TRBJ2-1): DGGITQSPKYLFRKEGQNVTLSCEQNLNHDAMYWYRQDPGQGLRLIYYSQIVNDFQKGDIAEGYSVSREKKESFPLTVTSAQKNPTAFYLCASTKSRGLGDEQFFGPGTRLTVL.

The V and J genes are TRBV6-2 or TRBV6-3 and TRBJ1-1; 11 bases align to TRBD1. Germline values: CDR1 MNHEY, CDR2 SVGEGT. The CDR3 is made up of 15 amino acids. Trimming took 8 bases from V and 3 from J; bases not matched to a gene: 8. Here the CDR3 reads CASGEDRGQYTEAFF. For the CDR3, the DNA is TGTGCCAGCGGAGAGGACAGGGGGCAGTACACTGAAGCTTTCTTT.

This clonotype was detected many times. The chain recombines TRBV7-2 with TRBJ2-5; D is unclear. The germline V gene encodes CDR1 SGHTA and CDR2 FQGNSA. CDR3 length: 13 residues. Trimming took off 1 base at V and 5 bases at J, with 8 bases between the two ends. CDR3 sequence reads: CASSLDVRETQYF. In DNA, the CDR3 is TGTGCCAGCAGCTTAGACGTGCGGGAGACCCAGTACTTC.

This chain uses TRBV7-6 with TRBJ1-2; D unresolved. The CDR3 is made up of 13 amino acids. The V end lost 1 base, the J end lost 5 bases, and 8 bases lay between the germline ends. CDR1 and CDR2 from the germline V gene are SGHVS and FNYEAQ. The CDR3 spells CASSLGGKYGYTF. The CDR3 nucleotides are TGTGCCAGCAGCTTAGGAGGGAAATATGGCTACACCTTC.

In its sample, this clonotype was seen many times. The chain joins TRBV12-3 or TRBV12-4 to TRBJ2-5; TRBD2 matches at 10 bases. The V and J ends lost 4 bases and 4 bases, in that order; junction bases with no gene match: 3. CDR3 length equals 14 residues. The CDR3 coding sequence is TGTGCCAGCAGTTCCCGGACTAGCGGAGAGACCCAGTACTTC. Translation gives CASSSRTSGETQYF.

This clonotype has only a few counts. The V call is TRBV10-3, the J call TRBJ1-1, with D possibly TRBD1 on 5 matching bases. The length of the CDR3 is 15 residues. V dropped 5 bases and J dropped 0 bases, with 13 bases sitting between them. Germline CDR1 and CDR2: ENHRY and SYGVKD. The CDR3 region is CAISKSRELNTEAFF. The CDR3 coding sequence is TGTGCCATCAGTAAATCCAGGGAATTGAACACTGAAGCTTTCTTT.

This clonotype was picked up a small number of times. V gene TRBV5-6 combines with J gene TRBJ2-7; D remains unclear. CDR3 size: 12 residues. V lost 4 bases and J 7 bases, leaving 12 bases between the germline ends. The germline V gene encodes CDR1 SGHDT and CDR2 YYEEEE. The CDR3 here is CASSHLGREQYF. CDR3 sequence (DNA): TGTGCCAGCAGCCACCTAGGGCGAGAGCAGTACTTC.

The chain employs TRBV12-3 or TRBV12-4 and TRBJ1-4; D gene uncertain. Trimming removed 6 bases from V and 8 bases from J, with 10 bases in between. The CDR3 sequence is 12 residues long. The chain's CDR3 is CASRAEGEKLFF. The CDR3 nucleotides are TGTGCCAGCAGGGCAGAGGGCGAAAAACTGTTTTTT.

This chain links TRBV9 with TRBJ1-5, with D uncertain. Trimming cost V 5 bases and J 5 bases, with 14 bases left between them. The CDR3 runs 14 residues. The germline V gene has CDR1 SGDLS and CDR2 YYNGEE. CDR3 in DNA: TGTGCCAGCAGTCCCCGGCCCGACGATCAGCCCCAGCATTTT. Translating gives CASSPRPDDQPQHF. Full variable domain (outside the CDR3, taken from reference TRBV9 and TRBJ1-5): DSGVTQTPKHLITATGQRVTLRCSPRSGDLSVYWYQQSLDQGLQFLIQYYNGEERAKGNILERFSAQQFPDLHSELNLSSLELGDSALYFCASSPRPDDQPQHFGDGTRLSIL.

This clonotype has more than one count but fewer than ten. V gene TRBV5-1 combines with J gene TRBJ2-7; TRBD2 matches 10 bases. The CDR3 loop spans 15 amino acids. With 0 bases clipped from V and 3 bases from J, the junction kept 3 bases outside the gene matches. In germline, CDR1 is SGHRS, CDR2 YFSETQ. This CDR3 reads CASSLGTSGHYEQYV. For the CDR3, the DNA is TGCGCCAGCAGCTTGGGGACTAGCGGACACTACGAGCAGTACGTC.

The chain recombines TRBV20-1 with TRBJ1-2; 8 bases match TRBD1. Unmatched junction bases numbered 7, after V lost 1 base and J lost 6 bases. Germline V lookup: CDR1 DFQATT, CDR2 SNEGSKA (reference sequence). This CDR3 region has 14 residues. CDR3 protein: CSARAISGGHGYTF. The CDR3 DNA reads TGCAGTGCTAGAGCCATCTCAGGGGGCCATGGCTACACCTTC.

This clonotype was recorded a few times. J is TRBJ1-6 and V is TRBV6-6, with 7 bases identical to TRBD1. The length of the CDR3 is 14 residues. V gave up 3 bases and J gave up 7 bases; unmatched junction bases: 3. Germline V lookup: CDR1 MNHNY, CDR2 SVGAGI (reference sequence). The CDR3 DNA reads TGTGCCAGCAGTTATTTGGACAGGAATTCACCCCTCCACTTT. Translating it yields CASSYLDRNSPLHF.

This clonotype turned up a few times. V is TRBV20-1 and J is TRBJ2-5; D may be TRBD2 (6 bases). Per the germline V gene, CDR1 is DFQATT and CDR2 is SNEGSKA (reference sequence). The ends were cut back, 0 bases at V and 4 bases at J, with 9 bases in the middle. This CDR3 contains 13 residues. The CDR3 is CSARDPSVETQYF. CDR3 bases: TGCAGTGCTAGAGATCCTAGCGTAGAGACCCAGTACTTC.

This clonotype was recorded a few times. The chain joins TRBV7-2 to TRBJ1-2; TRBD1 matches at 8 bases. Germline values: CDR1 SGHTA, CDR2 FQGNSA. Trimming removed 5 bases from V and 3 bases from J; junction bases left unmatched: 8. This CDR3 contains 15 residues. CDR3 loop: CASSIRTGSDYGYTF. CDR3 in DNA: TGTGCCAGCAGCATTAGGACAGGGTCTGACTATGGCTACACCTTC.

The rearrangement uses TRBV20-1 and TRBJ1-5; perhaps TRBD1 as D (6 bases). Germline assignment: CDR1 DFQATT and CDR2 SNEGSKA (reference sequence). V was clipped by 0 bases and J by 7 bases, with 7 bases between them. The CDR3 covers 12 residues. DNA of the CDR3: TGCAGTGCTAGAGAGGGGGCGCAGCCCCAGCATTTT. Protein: CSAREGAQPQHF.

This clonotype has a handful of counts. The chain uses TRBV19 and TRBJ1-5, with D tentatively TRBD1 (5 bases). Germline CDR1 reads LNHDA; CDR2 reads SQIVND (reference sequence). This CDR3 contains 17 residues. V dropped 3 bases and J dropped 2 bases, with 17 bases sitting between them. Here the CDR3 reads CASSIHRDRDRNQPQHF. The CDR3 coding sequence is TGTGCCAGTAGTATCCACCGCGATAGGGACCGCAATCAGCCCCAGCATTTT.

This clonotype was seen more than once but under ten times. The CDR3: CASSRTGGVYNSPLHF. In DNA form, the CDR3 reads TGTGCCAGCAGTCGGACAGGGGGTGTCTATAATTCACCCCTCCACTTT. The chain couples TRBV6-5 to TRBJ1-6, with 10 bases matching TRBD1. J gave up 3 bases and V 5 bases, and 4 bases lay outside the gene matches. Germline V gives CDR1 MNHEY, CDR2 SVGAGI. The CDR3 runs 16 residues.

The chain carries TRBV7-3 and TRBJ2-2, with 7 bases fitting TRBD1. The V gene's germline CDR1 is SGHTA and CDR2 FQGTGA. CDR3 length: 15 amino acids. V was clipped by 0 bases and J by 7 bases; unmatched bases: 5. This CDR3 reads CASSLTGPGGGELFF. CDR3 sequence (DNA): TGTGCCAGCAGCTTAACAGGCCCAGGGGGCGGGGAGCTGTTTTTT. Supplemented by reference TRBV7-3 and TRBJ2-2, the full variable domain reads GAGVSQTPSNKVTEKGKYVELRCDPISGHTALYWYRQSLGQGPEFLIYFQGTGAADDSGLPNDRFFAVRPEGSVSTLKIQRTERGDSAVYLCASSLTGPGGGELFFGEGSRLTVL.

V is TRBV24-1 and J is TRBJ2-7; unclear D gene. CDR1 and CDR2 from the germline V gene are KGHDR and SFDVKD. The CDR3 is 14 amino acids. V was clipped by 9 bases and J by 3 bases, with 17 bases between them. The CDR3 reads CATESGWLHYEQYV. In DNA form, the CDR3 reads TGTGCCACCGAATCTGGGTGGCTCCACTACGAGCAGTACGTC.

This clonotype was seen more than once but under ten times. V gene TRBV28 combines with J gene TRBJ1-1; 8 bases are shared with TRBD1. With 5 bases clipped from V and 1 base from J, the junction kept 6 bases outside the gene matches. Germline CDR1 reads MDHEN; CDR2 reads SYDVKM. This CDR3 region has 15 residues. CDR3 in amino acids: CASSLPGTGNTEAFF. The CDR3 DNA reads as TGTGCCAGCAGTCTTCCCGGGACAGGGAACACTGAAGCTTTCTTT.

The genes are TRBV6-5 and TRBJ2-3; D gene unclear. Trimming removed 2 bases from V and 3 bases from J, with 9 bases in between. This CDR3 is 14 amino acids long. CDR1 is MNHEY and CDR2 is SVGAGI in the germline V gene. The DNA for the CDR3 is TGTGCCAGCAGTTACGCGGCTTTTACAGATACGCAGTATTTT. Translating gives CASSYAAFTDTQYF.

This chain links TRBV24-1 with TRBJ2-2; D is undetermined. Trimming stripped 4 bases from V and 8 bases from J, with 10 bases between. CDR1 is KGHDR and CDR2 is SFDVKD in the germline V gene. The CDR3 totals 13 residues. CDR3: CATSELIPGELFF. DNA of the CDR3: TGTGCCACCAGTGAGTTAATTCCGGGGGAGCTGTTTTTT.

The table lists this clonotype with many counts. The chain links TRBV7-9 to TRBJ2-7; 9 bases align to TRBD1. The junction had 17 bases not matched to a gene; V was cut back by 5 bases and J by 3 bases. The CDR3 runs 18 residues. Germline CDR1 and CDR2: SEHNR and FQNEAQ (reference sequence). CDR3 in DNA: TGTGCCAGCAGCGAGGACCCCGGGACAGGGAGGGCCGGCTACGAGCAGTACTTC. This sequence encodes CASSEDPGTGRAGYEQYF.

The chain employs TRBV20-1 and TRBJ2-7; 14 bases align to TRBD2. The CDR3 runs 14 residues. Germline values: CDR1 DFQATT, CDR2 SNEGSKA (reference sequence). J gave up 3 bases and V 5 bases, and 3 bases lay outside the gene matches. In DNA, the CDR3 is TGCAGTGCTCCCGGACTAGCGGGGGGCTACGAGCAGTACTTC. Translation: CSAPGLAGGYEQYF.